These T cell receptor beta chains were read from a single sample in a study of monozygotic twins with inflammatory bowel disease. TCRdb re-called the 5' RACE reads and gives one entry per CDR3 protein, without DNA. Its table records roughly 200,000 distinct CDR3 sequences. The specimen sequenced was blood. All receptors derive from a human donor with ulcerative colitis or Crohn's disease, or a healthy co-twin of an affected twin (not recorded which). Both conserved end residues are part of each CDR3. Each record gives: V gene, J gene, CDR3 protein.

>TRBV7-9|TRBJ2-1
CASSYGTSLNEQFF
>TRBV7-9|TRBJ1-4
CVSSLTPGTSEKLFF
>TRBV7-9|TRBJ2-2
CASSVLGSNTGELFF
>TRBV9|TRBJ2-7
CASSPPRVPYEQYF
>TRBV3-1|TRBJ1-5
CASQETGLNQPQHF
>TRBV20-1|TRBJ1-5
CSASGADNQPQHF
>TRBV2|TRBJ2-2
CASSARRIAGANTGELFF
>TRBV5-1|TRBJ1-5
CASSSTGEPWDQHQHF
>TRBV12-3/TRBV12-4|TRBJ2-5
CASSLEEQQETQYF
>TRBV5-1|TRBJ2-3
CASSTIGRGLTDTQYF
>TRBV29-1|TRBJ2-1
CSVLSGFSYNEQFF
>TRBV6-1|TRBJ1-5
CASTGTAIYSNQPQHF
>TRBV3-1|TRBJ2-1
CASSPGTSGSNEQFF
>TRBV6-2/TRBV6-3|TRBJ2-1
CASSYYSYNEQFF
>TRBV20-1|TRBJ2-1
CSANSGSIKSDEQFF
>TRBV9|TRBJ2-3
CASSAGGNTDTQYF
>TRBV24-1|TRBJ2-1
CATSARGRPFGEQFF
>TRBV7-8|TRBJ1-1
CASSFGTVNTEAFF
>TRBV20-1|TRBJ2-1
CSAHSGTATYNEQFF
>TRBV7-9|TRBJ1-4
CASNQQGAVATNEKLFF
>TRBV29-1|TRBJ2-3
CSVEGSGQGGTDTQYF
>TRBV6-5|TRBJ2-7
CASSYSTSGPYEQYF
>TRBV5-6|TRBJ1-1
CASSRGGYYTEAFF
>TRBV7-9|TRBJ2-3
CASSPPGPSTDTQYF
>TRBV6-2/TRBV6-3|TRBJ1-1
CASRPTGGPDLNTEAFF
>TRBV20-1|TRBJ1-1
CSAPGGAGTEAFF
>TRBV28|TRBJ2-5
CASSRPGLANQETQYF
>TRBV18|TRBJ1-1
CASSPTLTGSDAFF
>TRBV7-2|TRBJ2-1
CASSGTGMEQFF
>TRBV10-2|TRBJ1-4
CASSEGGAREKLFF
>TRBV20-1|TRBJ2-1
CSARDRRFQLYNEQFF
>TRBV25-1|TRBJ2-5
CASSDFTGRETQYF
>TRBV6-1|TRBJ1-1
CASSETGEYTEAFF
>TRBV7-2|TRBJ2-7
CASTPGEGSYEQYF
>TRBV18|TRBJ2-7
CASSPTGGQGPTYEQYF
>TRBV20-1|TRBJ1-5
CSAETESNQPQHF
>TRBV19|TRBJ2-4
CATLGPMYIQYF
>TRBV6-5|TRBJ2-1
CASSYAGLADNEQSF
>TRBV2|TRBJ2-5
CASRGPGGETQYF
>TRBV6-5|TRBJ1-6
CASSYAGRGDSPLHF
>TRBV7-6|TRBJ2-5
CASSFNRETQYF
>TRBV11-2|TRBJ2-3
CASSLGTQVVTDTQYF
>TRBV15|TRBJ1-1
CATSRDPGVGEAFF
>TRBV7-2|TRBJ2-7
CASSYFSGVDSYEQYF
>TRBV18|TRBJ2-2
CASSPLQGTGELFF
>TRBV27|TRBJ2-1
CASRVGLSYNEQFF
>TRBV12-3/TRBV12-4|TRBJ2-2
CASSPGTKGTGELFF
>TRBV20-1|TRBJ1-6
CSAWDNHSPLHF